What follows are 17 T cell receptor beta chains derived from one specimen sequenced in a study of neurological immune-mediated disorders. In TCRdb, the 5' RACE reads were re-called with MiXCR into one record per CDR3 protein. The data hold about 80,000 distinct CDR3 sequences, with 4.5% to 7.5% observed a single time. The time point was: longitudinal time-point 2. Sequenced sample: PBMCs. The source is a woman in her fifties or sixties with multiple sclerosis.

The chain has TRBV28 and TRBJ2-2; TRBD1 or TRBD2 may be the D gene (5 bases each). There are 16 residues in the CDR3. The germline V gene encodes CDR1 MDHEN and CDR2 SYDVKM. Trimming took off 1 base at V and 9 bases at J, with 18 bases between the two ends. CDR3 in amino acids: CASSLLVSWGTWELFF. The CDR3 region has the DNA TGTGCCAGCAGTTTATTGGTCAGCTGGGGGACCTGGGAGCTGTTTTTT.

This clonotype was found many times. This rearrangement joins TRBV10-3 to TRBJ1-1; 7 bases align to TRBD1. The J segment lost 0 bases and the V segment lost 3 bases, leaving 4 bases of the junction unmatched. There are 15 residues in the CDR3. The germline CDR1 and CDR2 sequences are ENHRY and SYGVKD. The CDR3 here is CAISEPGTVNTEAFF. CDR3 DNA: TGTGCCATCAGTGAACCGGGGACAGTGAACACTGAAGCTTTCTTT.

This clonotype showed up many times. The genes are TRBV28 and TRBJ2-7; a possible D gene is TRBD2 (7 bases). The CDR3 covers 14 residues. Germline assignment: CDR1 MDHEN and CDR2 SYDVKM. The V gene lost 2 bases and the J gene lost 3 bases, with 11 bases spanning the gap. The CDR3 coding sequence is TGTGCCAGCAGTTTACGGGGGGCAAGCTACGAGCAGTACTTC. Its protein product is CASSLRGASYEQYF.

This clonotype was observed once. This chain connects TRBV6-1 to TRBJ2-1, with TRBD2 matching 12 bases. The trim removed 3 bases at V and 10 bases at J, leaving 10 bases unmatched. From germline, CDR1 is MNHNS and CDR2 SASEGT. The length of the CDR3 is 16 residues. The CDR3 sequence is CASSESLAGGPREQFF. DNA for the CDR3: TGTGCCAGCAGTGAGTCGCTAGCGGGGGGGCCTAGGGAGCAGTTCTTC.

In its sample, this clonotype is medium-sized (0.01 to 0.1%). The V and J genes are TRBV20-1 and TRBJ1-1, with TRBD1 matching over 7 bases. With 3 bases clipped from V and 1 base from J, the junction kept 8 bases outside the gene matches. The CDR3 covers 15 residues. The germline gives CDR1 DFQATT, CDR2 SNEGSKA (reference sequence). The CDR3 region is CSARGQSRGNTEAFF. The CDR3 coding sequence is TGCAGTGCTAGGGGACAGTCCAGGGGGAACACTGAAGCTTTCTTT.

The chain is built from TRBV11-3 and TRBJ1-1; D is ambiguous. Germline V gene lookup returns CDR1 SGHNT and CDR2 YENEEA. Trimming cost V 5 bases and J 1 base, with 11 bases left between them. The CDR3 covers 14 residues. CDR3 nucleotide sequence: TGTGCCAGCAGCAACTCGAGATCGAACACTGAAGCTTTCTTT. Residues: CASSNSRSNTEAFF.

In its sample, this clonotype was seen many times. The V call is TRBV27, the J call TRBJ2-1; 10 nucleotides match TRBD2. The CDR3 is 15 amino acids. Germline CDR1 is MNHEY and CDR2 is SMNVEV (reference sequence). The V segment lost 0 bases and the J segment 9 bases; nucleotides outside the gene matches: 5. The CDR3 nucleotides are TGTGCCAGCAGTTTATCCAGCGGGGGGGCCGGTGAGCAGTTCTTC. It codes for CASSLSSGGAGEQFF.

This clonotype was detected ten times or more. The rearrangement joins TRBV7-2 to TRBJ2-5; D unresolved. CDR1 is SGHTA and CDR2 is FQGNSA in the germline V gene. V was shortened by 3 bases and J by 7 bases, with 15 bases between the two germline ends. The length of the CDR3 is 14 residues. CDR3 sequence (DNA): TGTGCCAGCAGCTTTGAGGACCAGGTGGGGACCCAGTACTTC. Translated: CASSFEDQVGTQYF.

The chain employs TRBV29-1 and TRBJ1-1, with unresolved D. The CDR3 has 13 amino acids. Germline assignment: CDR1 SQVTM and CDR2 ANQGSEA. Trimming cost V 7 bases and J 1 base, with 13 bases left between them. The CDR3 bases are TGCAGCGGCGTAGCAGCCTGGAACACTGAAGCTTTCTTT. Residues: CSGVAAWNTEAFF.

This clonotype occurred many times. The J gene is TRBJ1-4, the V gene TRBV6-5; 12 bases are a match to TRBD1. The germline V gene has CDR1 MNHEY and CDR2 SVGAGI. The CDR3 is made up of 16 amino acids. The ends lost 6 bases at V and 6 bases at J; junction bases unmatched: 8. The CDR3 bases are TGTGCCAGCAGCCCTGGGACAGGGGGCTCGTATGAAAAACTGTTTTTT. This encodes CASSPGTGGSYEKLFF.

This clonotype was detected many times. The chain uses TRBV5-1 and TRBJ2-7; D assignment may be TRBD1 or TRBD2 (5 bases each). Germline loops: CDR1 SGHRS, CDR2 YFSETQ. The V and J ends lost 4 bases and 0 bases respectively, with 11 bases between them. The CDR3 contains 14 residues. CDR3 in amino acids: CASSTGPSSYEQYF. The CDR3 DNA reads TGCGCCAGCAGCACGGGACCGAGCTCCTACGAGCAGTACTTC. The whole variable domain, filled in from reference TRBV5-1 and TRBJ2-7, reads KAGVTQTPRYLIKTRGQQVTLSCSPISGHRSVSWYQQTPGQGLQFLFEYFSETQRNKGNFPGRFSGRQFSNSRSEMNVSTLELGDSALYLCASSTGPSSYEQYFGPGTRLTVT.

This clonotype was seen at least ten times. The rearrangement links TRBV20-1 to TRBJ2-3; D may be TRBD2 (6 bases). The germline gives CDR1 DFQATT, CDR2 SNEGSKA (reference sequence). CDR3 length: 13 residues. CDR3 bases: TGCAGCACCGGGGGAGCTAGGGCAGATACGCAGTATTTT. It encodes CSTGGARADTQYF.

This clonotype has at least ten counts. The chain employs TRBV5-1 and TRBJ2-7; D unclear. Germline V CDR1 and CDR2: SGHRS, YFSETQ. The ends were cut back, 6 bases at V and 1 base at J, with 14 bases in the middle. The CDR3 is made up of 14 amino acids. CDR3 amino acids: CASTTELGSYEQYF. The CDR3 DNA is TGCGCCAGCACCACGGAGCTAGGGTCCTACGAGCAGTACTTC.

This clonotype was seen at least ten times. The J gene is TRBJ2-3, the V gene TRBV12-3 or TRBV12-4; the D call may be TRBD1 or TRBD2 (5 bases each). Trimming removed 1 base from V and 2 bases from J, with 10 bases in between. This CDR3 is 15 amino acids long. The CDR3 bases are TGTGCCAGCAGTTTAGAGACAGACTACACAGATACGCAGTATTTT. Translation: CASSLETDYTDTQYF.

This clonotype came up a few times. The J gene is TRBJ2-3, the V gene TRBV5-6; no definite D call. V was trimmed by 1 base and J by 6 bases, leaving 12 bases between them. Germline assignment: CDR1 SGHDT and CDR2 YYEEEE. The length of the CDR3 is 14 residues. CDR3 sequence: CASSLLSASDTQYF. The DNA of the CDR3 is TGTGCCAGCAGCTTGTTGTCAGCATCGGATACGCAGTATTTT.

This clonotype was counted at least ten times. V gene TRBV12-3 or TRBV12-4 combines with J gene TRBJ1-3, with a weak D call TRBD1 (5 bases). There are 13 residues in the CDR3. The V gene lost 6 bases and the J gene lost 4 bases, with 10 bases spanning the gap. The CDR3 coding sequence is TGTGCCAGCAGCCAGGGTTCCGGAAACACCATATATTTT. This translates into CASSQGSGNTIYF.

This clonotype showed up many times. This rearrangement joins TRBV7-2 to TRBJ2-1; TRBD1 might be the D (6 bases). Germline V gene lookup returns CDR1 SGHTA and CDR2 FQGNSA. The CDR3 is 15 amino acids. V was cut by 6 bases and J by 2 bases, with 14 bases left in between. The CDR3 sequence: CASRVDSLPYNEQFF. The CDR3 DNA reads TGTGCCAGCAGGGTGGACAGCTTACCCTACAATGAGCAGTTCTTC.